Each of the 14 T cell receptor beta chains below was sequenced from the same sample in a study of T cells in localized non-small cell lung cancer. TCRdb's table, derived via immunoSEQ multiplex PCR, lists solely in-frame clones and lacks some. This table has about 34,000 clones, more than 75% appearing once. The sample in question was peripheral blood, obtained before any cancer treatment. These receptors originate from a male donor aged 60 or over with stage II squamous cell lung carcinoma.

V is TRBV13 and J is TRBJ2-7; 9 nucleotides match TRBD1. This CDR3 has 15 residues. V dropped 5 bases and J dropped 0; count of bases not matched to a gene: 5. Germline CDR1 reads PRHDT; CDR2 reads FYEKMQ (reference sequence). CDR3 DNA: TGTGCCAGCAGCGGTGGGACAGGGAGCTCCTACGAGCAGTACTTC. Its translation: CASSGGTGSSYEQYF.

The chain recombines TRBV30 with TRBJ1-1, with TRBD1 matching 9 bases. The CDR3 is 14 amino acids. CDR1 GTSNPN and CDR2 SVGIG come from the germline V gene (reference sequence). The ends lost 0 bases at V and 5 bases at J; junction bases unmatched: 4. CDR3 in DNA: TGTGCCTGGAGTGTGACAGGGGGGAGGACTGAAGCTTTCTTT. Translated: CAWSVTGGRTEAFF.

The chain joins TRBV7-6 to TRBJ2-1; tentatively, D is TRBD2 (6 bases). V lost 5 bases and J 3 bases, leaving 17 bases between the germline ends. The CDR3 is made up of 16 amino acids. Germline CDR1 reads SGHVS; CDR2 reads FNYEAQ. CDR3 DNA sequence: TGTGCCAGCAGCACCGTTAGCGGCCGTTTCTACAATGAGCAGTTCTTC. Protein: CASSTVSGRFYNEQFF.

Note on this clone: An end of the junction differs from the germline gene, which may be a read error. The rearrangement uses TRBV7-7 and TRBJ1-1; D unresolved. Germline V lookup: CDR1 SSHAT, CDR2 FNYEAQ (reference sequence). This CDR3 region has 13 residues. For the CDR3, the DNA is TGTGCTAGCAGCTTAAGTGGGAACACTGAAGCTTTCTTT. It yields the protein CASSLSGNTEAFF.

In the case of this clone: A read error may produce the germline difference seen at one junction end. This chain connects TRBV29-1 to TRBJ2-4, with TRBD1 matching 7 bases. The CDR3 is made up of 11 amino acids. Germline V lookup: CDR1 SQVTM, CDR2 ANQGSEA. The CDR3 sequence: CSAEQGNIQYF. The CDR3 DNA sequence: TGCAGCGCTGAACAGGGGAACATTCAGTACTTC.

The table lists this clone with a few counts. The chain couples TRBV18 to TRBJ2-3; no reliable D call. CDR1 is KGHSH, CDR2 LQKENI, per germline. V dropped 6 bases and J dropped 6 bases, with 10 bases sitting between them. The CDR3 is made up of 12 amino acids. DNA of the CDR3: TGTGCCAGCTCCCCCAGTGGGGATACGCAGTATTTT. Translated: CASSPSGDTQYF.

The chain carries TRBV23-1 and TRBJ2-7; TRBD1 or TRBD2 may be the D gene (5 bases each). TRBV23-1 falls under the ORF class, with uncertain function. V was cut by 8 bases and J by 2 bases, with 19 bases left in between. The CDR3 loop spans 15 amino acids. The CDR3: CASGRERGPAYEQYF. DNA of the CDR3: TGCGCCAGCGGTCGAGAAAGGGGACCTGCCTACGAGCAGTACTTC.

V gene TRBV5-1 combines with J gene TRBJ2-2; 7 bases fit TRBD1. V lost 5 bases and J lost 8; bases outside the gene matches: 9. CDR3 size: 14 residues. CDR1 and CDR2 from the germline V gene are SGHRS and YFSETQ. CDR3 region: CASRGTADEGELFF. Written as DNA, the CDR3 is TGCGCCAGCAGGGGGACAGCCGATGAAGGGGAGCTGTTTTTT.

The chain recombines TRBV2 with TRBJ2-5; weak D call: TRBD1 (6 bases). Germline V CDR1 and CDR2: SNHLY, FYNNEI. This CDR3 has 13 amino acids. The V end was cut by 3 bases, the J end by 4 bases, with 9 bases between. As DNA, the CDR3 is TGTGCCAGCAGTGACAGGGGCCCAGAGACCCAGTACTTC. Its protein is CASSDRGPETQYF.

This chain uses TRBV18 with TRBJ2-7; 7 bases are shared with TRBD1. Looked up from germline, CDR1 is KGHSH and CDR2 is LQKENI. Losses at the gene ends were 5 bases for V and 3 bases for J; bases not matched to a gene: 7. The CDR3 has 14 residues. The CDR3 here is CASSDGDSLYEQYF. The DNA of the CDR3 is TGTGCCAGCTCAGATGGGGACAGTCTCTACGAGCAGTACTTC.

The V and J genes are TRBV10-2 and TRBJ1-1, with 10 bases that match TRBD1. The CDR3 is 13 amino acids. V gave up 8 bases and J gave up 6 bases; unmatched junction bases: 6. Germline V CDR1 and CDR2: WSHSY, SAAADI. Written as DNA, the CDR3 is TGCGCCAGCGCCCCGACAGGGGGCTCTGAAGCTTTCTTT. It codes for CASAPTGGSEAFF.

The rearrangement joins TRBV19 to TRBJ2-7; TRBD2 agrees at 8 bases. V lost 6 bases, J lost 4 bases, and 11 bases stayed unmatched. Germline V lookup: CDR1 LNHDA, CDR2 SQIVND (reference sequence). The CDR3 spans 15 residues. CDR3 bases: TGTGCCAGTAGCCCCCTCGCGGGGGGTGGTTACGAGCAGTACTTC. Its protein is CASSPLAGGGYEQYF.

The V gene is TRBV11-2, the J gene TRBJ1-2; no firm D call. Between the trimmed V and J ends, which lost 4 bases and 7 bases, there was a span of 22 bases. There are 16 residues in the CDR3. Looked up from germline, CDR1 is SGHAT and CDR2 is FQNNGV. The CDR3 is CASSSLYQRRRPGYTF. The DNA of the CDR3 is TGTGCCAGCAGCTCTCTCTACCAAAGGAGAAGACCTGGCTACACCTTC.

This clone was recorded a few times. The chain employs TRBV5-1 and TRBJ1-1; D may be TRBD1 (6 bases). V gave up 3 bases and J gave up 7 bases, with 13 bases separating them. The CDR3 covers 13 residues. Looked up from germline, CDR1 is SGHRS and CDR2 is YFSETQ. CDR3 protein: CASSSGQSLEAFF. In DNA form, the CDR3 reads TGCGCCAGCAGCTCTGGACAGAGTCTTGAAGCTTTCTTT.